The 3 T cell receptor beta chains in this list originate from one sample, sequenced in a study of T cells in Graves' hyperthyroidism and ophthalmopathy. It was RNA transcripts that yielded the amplified TCR beta CDR3 regions. Researchers ran a first-round RT-PCR on the TCR CDR3 using the HTBI primer set. MiXCR was run by TCRdb on the multiplex PCR reads, yielding one entry per CDR3 protein. The sample has a few hundred thousand distinct CDR3 sequences, under 60% seen once. Sequencing was done on a sample of peripheral blood or thyroid tissue (not recorded which). All receptors derive from a woman between 18 and 30 years old with Graves' hyperthyroidism.

With regard to this clonotype: A read error is likely, as this CDR3 ends without the conserved phenylalanine or tryptophan. The chain combines TRBV29-1 with TRBJ2-7, with D possibly being TRBD2 (5 bases). Germline V gene lookup returns CDR1 SQVTM and CDR2 ANQGSEA. The CDR3 contains 11 residues. The germline V and J ends were trimmed by 7 bases and 3 bases, with 10 bases remaining between them. For the CDR3, the DNA is TGCAGCGCTGGACTGGACTACGAGCAGTACTCC. This gives the protein CSAGLDYEQYS.

This clonotype was seen ten or more times. This sequence joins TRBV7-9 and TRBJ2-7; possibly TRBD2 for D (5 bases). CDR3 length: 16 residues. In germline, CDR1 is SEHNR, CDR2 FQNEAQ (reference sequence). V gave up 1 base and J gave up 6 bases, with 19 bases separating them. The DNA of the CDR3 is TGTGCCAGCAGCTTAGGTCCTGGAGCTAGCCGAAGCGAGCAGTACTTC. Its protein is CASSLGPGASRSEQYF. Using reference TRBV7-9 and TRBJ2-7 for the parts outside the CDR3, the full variable domain is DTGVSQNPRHKITKRGQNVTFRCDPISEHNRLYWYRQTLGQGPEFLTYFQNEAQLEKSRLLSDRFSAERPKGSFSTLEIQRTEQGDSAMYLCASSLGPGASRSEQYFGPGTRLTVT.

The chain joins TRBV7-9 to TRBJ1-1; D is undetermined. Germline CDR1 is SEHNR and CDR2 is FQNEAQ (reference sequence). Trimming removed 2 bases at V and 0 bases at J, with 7 bases between. The CDR3 contains 14 residues. DNA of the CDR3: TGTGCCAGCAGCTTAAACTTAATGAACACTGAAGCTTTCTTT. Translation gives CASSLNLMNTEAFF. The variable domain in full, with the rest retrieved from reference TRBV7-9 and TRBJ1-1, is DTGVSQNPRHKITKRGQNVTFRCDPISEHNRLYWYRQTLGQGPEFLTYFQNEAQLEKSRLLSDRFSAERPKGSFSTLEIQRTEQGDSAMYLCASSLNLMNTEAFFGQGTRLTVV.